A selection of T cell receptor beta chains follows, all from one sample in a study of blood T cell repertoires in COVID-19. Profiled with immunoSEQ multiplex PCR; TCRdb holds only in-frame clones, not every one. Among approximately 36,000 clones, 84% were seen once, and the ten largest hold approximately 1.7%. Sequencing used peripheral blood. Receptors were obtained from a man aged 55 to 70 with COVID-19, enrolled during active disease. Both conserved end residues are part of each CDR3. A D gene is named only where the DNA matches it firmly. Size tells how often a clone was seen (once, few, many) or the class of an expanded clone, and some rows leave it out.

clone_size	v_call	d_call	j_call	cdr3_nt	cdr3_aa
NA	TRBV6-5	NA	TRBJ1-6	TGTGCCAGCAGCGACAGATATTCACCCCTCCACTTT	CASSDRYSPLHF
NA	TRBV9	NA	TRBJ1-1	TGTGCCAGCAGCCTCGGGCCAGAGGGCACTGAAGCTTTCTTT	CASSLGPEGTEAFF
NA	TRBV24-1	NA	TRBJ1-5	TGTGCCACCAGTGACCGAGCTGGAATAGGGAGTCAGCCCCAGCATTTT	CATSDRAGIGSQPQHF
NA	TRBV5-6	NA	TRBJ1-2	TGTGCCAGCAGCCCGGGTGGCTTTGCTAACTATGGCTACACCTTC	CASSPGGFANYGYTF
NA	TRBV9	TRBD2	TRBJ2-5	TGTGCCAGCAGCGTAGCGCCGGGAGGGGGGAAAGGGACCCAGTACTTC	CASSVAPGGGKGTQYF
NA	TRBV9	NA	TRBJ1-6	TGTGCCAGCAGCGTTGGCAATTCACCCCTCCACTTT	CASSVGNSPLHF
NA	TRBV6-5	NA	TRBJ1-5	TGTGCCAGCAGTTACTCCAGGGTGGGTCAGCCCCAGCATTTT	CASSYSRVGQPQHF
NA	TRBV3-1/TRBV3-2	NA	TRBJ1-1	TGTGCCAGCAGCCAAGTTTCGGGGATCGCTGAAGCTTTCTTT	CASSQVSGIAEAFF
NA	TRBV9	NA	TRBJ2-3	TGTGCCAGCAGCGTAGGCGCAGGGGAAAATACGCAGTATTTT	CASSVGAGENTQYF
NA	TRBV19	NA	TRBJ1-4	TGTGCCAGTAGTATCGACGGGGTTACTGAAAAACTGTTTTTT	CASSIDGVTEKLFF
NA	TRBV5-1	TRBD1	TRBJ2-2	TGCGCCAGCAGCTTGCGGGGACAGGGTGGATCCGGGGAGCTGTTTTTT	CASSLRGQGGSGELFF
NA	TRBV27	TRBD1	TRBJ2-7	TGTGCCAGCGCCCCCGGGACAGGGACCTGCGAGCAGTACTTC	CASAPGTGTCEQYF
few	TRBV6-5	NA	TRBJ1-2	TGTGCCAGCACAGCGAACTATGGCTACACCTTC	CASTANYGYTF
once	TRBV6-5	TRBD1	TRBJ1-2	TGTGCCAGCAGTTACCGGACAGGGCGAGGCTACACCTTC	CASSYRTGRGYTF
NA	TRBV6-5	NA	TRBJ1-1	TGTGCCAGCAGTACCGGGGGTCCTGAAGCTTTCTTT	CASSTGGPEAFF
NA	TRBV11-1	TRBD2	TRBJ2-7	TGTGCCAGCAGCTTAGCCGGGACTAGCGGGAGGTACGAGCAGTACTTC	CASSLAGTSGRYEQYF
NA	TRBV27	NA	TRBJ1-5	TGTGCCAGCAGTTCGCGGGACGCAAATCAGCCCCAGCATTTT	CASSSRDANQPQHF
NA	TRBV5-1	NA	TRBJ1-4	TGCGCCAGCAGCTCGGACAGCAGAAATGAAAAACTGTTTTTT	CASSSDSRNEKLFF
NA	TRBV7-8	TRBD1	TRBJ1-5	TGTGCCAGCAGCCAGGGGGTGGGTAGCAATCAGCCCCAGCATTTT	CASSQGVGSNQPQHF
NA	TRBV5-6	NA	TRBJ1-1	TGTGCCAGCAGCTTGGTAACAAAGAACACTGAAGCTTTCTTT	CASSLVTKNTEAFF
NA	TRBV6-6	NA	TRBJ1-4	TGTGCCAGCAGTTATTGGCCGGGACACCCTAATGAAAAACTGTTTTTT	CASSYWPGHPNEKLFF
NA	TRBV5-4	TRBD1	TRBJ2-1	TGTGCCAGCAGCTTGCCAGGGGGCTTCTACAATGAGCAGTTCTTC	CASSLPGGFYNEQFF
NA	TRBV23-1	NA	TRBJ1-5	TGCGCCAGCAGTCAATCGATCCGGGGGGGCAATCAGCCCCAGCATTTT	CASSQSIRGGNQPQHF
NA	TRBV28	NA	TRBJ1-2	TGTGCCAGCAGTTTAGTGGGCAGGGGCTATGGCTACACCTTC	CASSLVGRGYGYTF
NA	TRBV5-1	TRBD2	TRBJ2-1	TGCGCCAGCAGCTTGGATCCTAGCGGGAGTGGTGGAGAGCAGTTCTTC	CASSLDPSGSGGEQFF
once	TRBV9	TRBD1	TRBJ2-7	TGTGCCAGCAGCCCGATAGGACAGGCCTACGAGCAGTACTTC	CASSPIGQAYEQYF
NA	TRBV19	NA	TRBJ1-1	TGTGCCAGTAGTCGTTCGGGTCGGAACACTGAAGCTTTCTTT	CASSRSGRNTEAFF
NA	TRBV3-1/TRBV3-2	NA	TRBJ1-2	TGTGCCAGCAGCCACTCGTCAGACAGCTATGGCTACACCTTC	CASSHSSDSYGYTF
once	TRBV27	NA	TRBJ1-3	TGTGCCAGCAGCCCCATGGGGGGTACTGGAAACACCATATATTTT	CASSPMGGTGNTIYF
NA	TRBV4-1	NA	TRBJ1-2	TGCGCCAGCAGCCAAGAGTACCGGACAGCGGGGTATGGCTACACCTTC	CASSQEYRTAGYGYTF
NA	TRBV13	NA	TRBJ2-3	TGTGCCAGCAGCGCATGGGGGCGGGGGAGCACAGATACGCAGTATTTT	CASSAWGRGSTDTQYF
once	TRBV10-3	NA	TRBJ1-5	TGTGCCATCAGTGACGGCCTTTCGAGGGTTCAGCCCCAGCATTTT	CAISDGLSRVQPQHF
NA	TRBV5-4	TRBD1	TRBJ1-4	TGTGCCAGCAGCTGGGGACAGGGGACTAATGAAAAACTGTTTTTT	CASSWGQGTNEKLFF
NA	TRBV7-9	NA	TRBJ1-1	TGTGCCAGCAGCCTCGGGAGGGGGGTGAGCACTGAAGCTTTCTTT	CASSLGRGVSTEAFF
once	TRBV9	NA	TRBJ2-5	TGTGCCAGCAGCGCCTCCTCCGGGATGGAAGAGACCCAGTACTTC	CASSASSGMEETQYF
NA	TRBV29-1	NA	TRBJ2-1	TGCAGCGTTGGATATGGGCGGAGGCTATACAATGAGCAGTTCTTC	CSVGYGRRLYNEQFF
NA	TRBV28	NA	TRBJ2-1	TGTGCCAGCATTAGACAGGCCTCCTACAATGAGCAGTTCTTC	CASIRQASYNEQFF
NA	TRBV10-1	TRBD1	TRBJ2-2	TGCGCCAGCAGGACAGGGAAGAACACCGGGGAGCTGTTTTTT	CASRTGKNTGELFF
once	TRBV18	NA	TRBJ1-2	TGTGCCAGCTCACTAAGCGGAGGGTCCTATGGCTACACCTTC	CASSLSGGSYGYTF
once	TRBV18	NA	TRBJ2-7	TGTGCCAGCTCTCCGGACTTCTACGAGCAGTACTTC	CASSPDFYEQYF
once	TRBV9	NA	TRBJ1-2	TGTGCCAGCAGCGGGAGGGACGTGACGGGCTACACCTTC	CASSGRDVTGYTF
NA	TRBV5-1	NA	TRBJ1-3	TGCGCCAGCAGCTTGGGAGGGTTTGGAAACACCATATATTTT	CASSLGGFGNTIYF
NA	TRBV28	TRBD1	TRBJ1-2	TGTGCCAGCAGTATAAGGACAGGGCTTAACTATGGCTACACCTTC	CASSIRTGLNYGYTF
few	TRBV10-3	TRBD1	TRBJ1-1	TGTGCCATCAGTGTAGGGGGCGCACAGAACACTGAAGCTTTCTTT	CAISVGGAQNTEAFF
once	TRBV4-2	TRBD1	TRBJ1-2	TGTGCCAGCAGCCCACAGGGGGTCGGGGCTAACTATGGCTACACCTTC	CASSPQGVGANYGYTF
NA	TRBV2	NA	TRBJ2-4	TGTGCCAGCAACACAGTCGGACAGTACCAGTACTTC	CASNTVGQYQYF
NA	TRBV5-1	TRBD1	TRBJ1-2	TGCGCCAGCAGCTATTCACCGGGACAGGGTAACTATGGCTACACCTTC	CASSYSPGQGNYGYTF
few	TRBV19	NA	TRBJ2-1	TGTGCCAGTAGTATTACCAGGGCTGAAAATGAGCAGTTCTTC	CASSITRAENEQFF
NA	TRBV2	NA	TRBJ2-2	TGTGCCTGCGGGGTCGGGAACACCGGGGAGCTGTTTTTT	CACGVGNTGELFF
once	TRBV5-4	TRBD1	TRBJ2-7	TGTGCCAGCAGCCAACGACAGGGCGAGCAGTACTTC	CASSQRQGEQYF
NA	TRBV18	NA	TRBJ2-5	TGTGCCAGCTCCTTACTCGGGGATTTCCAAGAGACCCAGTACTTC	CASSLLGDFQETQYF